These 10 T cell receptor beta chains share one sample of origin, sequenced in a study of CD8 T cells in ankylosing spondylitis. MiXCR, applied by TCRdb to the 5' RACE reads, yields one record per CDR3 protein. This table holds about 460,000 distinct CDR3 sequences, about 5% found once. No antigens are known for them. Broader study findings: A motif in TCR beta, a set of eight highly homologous variants, appeared characteristic of ankylosing spondylitis blood.

The sequenced sample was blood, either unsorted or a sorted T cell fraction (not recorded which). The receptors stem from a male donor with ankylosing spondylitis.

This clonotype was detected many times. The gene calls are TRBV5-5 and TRBJ2-2; 7 bases agree with TRBD2. J lost 4 bases, V lost 2 bases, and 5 bases had no gene match. Germline V CDR1 and CDR2: SGHKS, YYEKEE (reference sequence). The CDR3 has 15 amino acids. The chain's CDR3 is CASSLRLAGTGELFF. Written as DNA, the CDR3 is TGTGCCAGCAGCTTACGACTAGCTGGCACCGGGGAGCTGTTTTTT.

This clonotype has ten or more counts. This rearrangement joins TRBV20-1 to TRBJ2-5; D remains unclear. The CDR3 runs 11 residues. CDR1 is DFQATT and CDR2 is SNEGSKA in the germline V gene (reference sequence). The V and J ends lost 3 bases and 7 bases respectively, with 9 bases between them. For the CDR3, the DNA is TGCAGTGCTAGGCCTCTGGCGACCCAGTACTTC. This gives the protein CSARPLATQYF.

The sample holds many counts of this clonotype. This chain links TRBV29-1 with TRBJ2-5, with no clear D. The germline V and J ends were trimmed by 3 bases and 5 bases, with 7 bases remaining between them. The CDR3 covers 11 residues. Germline assignment: CDR1 SQVTM and CDR2 ANQGSEA. DNA of the CDR3: TGCAGCGTTGAGGTTTGGGAGACCCAGTACTTC. It is translated as CSVEVWETQYF.

V and J are TRBV2 and TRBJ2-7, with 9 bases matching TRBD2. Germline V gene sequence: CDR1 SNHLY, CDR2 FYNNEI. Trimming at V came to 4 bases and at J to 7 bases, leaving 2 bases not matched to a gene. The CDR3 totals 12 residues. CDR3 nucleotide sequence: TGTGCCAGCAGTGGACTAGCGGATGAGCAGTACTTC. Its translation is CASSGLADEQYF.

CDR3 sequence: CASSSPGSSSYEQYF. DNA for the CDR3: TGCGCCAGCAGCTCCCCGGGATCTAGCTCCTACGAGCAGTACTTC. This chain connects TRBV5-1 to TRBJ2-7; possible D gene TRBD2, 5 bases. The V and J ends lost 3 bases and 0 bases respectively, with 13 bases between them. Germline assignment: CDR1 SGHRS and CDR2 YFSETQ. This CDR3 has 15 amino acids.

There are many counts of this clonotype. The chain has TRBV6-5 and TRBJ2-5; TRBD2 might be the D (6 bases). The germline CDR1 and CDR2 sequences are MNHEY and SVGAGI. CDR3 size: 17 residues. Between the trimmed V and J ends, which lost 0 bases and 2 bases, there was a span of 16 bases. CDR3 region: CASSYSEFWRGQETQYF. In DNA form, the CDR3 reads TGTGCCAGCAGTTACTCGGAGTTTTGGCGGGGACAAGAGACCCAGTACTTC.

This clonotype has only a few counts. V is TRBV9 and J is TRBJ2-3, with D maybe TRBD2 (5 bases). Trimming stripped 0 bases from V and 9 bases from J, with 14 bases between. Germline V CDR1 and CDR2: SGDLS, YYNGEE. This CDR3 is 14 amino acids long. As DNA, the CDR3 is TGTGCCAGCAGCGTAGTTCAGGAACTAGGCACGCAGTATTTT. Its protein is CASSVVQELGTQYF.

This clonotype was found many times. The rearrangement joins TRBV7-2 to TRBJ2-7; D may be TRBD1 (6 bases). This CDR3 is built from 15 residues. The V end lost 1 base, the J end lost 2 bases, and 12 bases lay between the germline ends. Per the germline V gene, CDR1 is SGHTA and CDR2 is FQGNSA. CDR3 DNA sequence: TGTGCCAGCAGCTTAGGGGGGCACGAAGCCTACGAGCAGTACTTC. Translating it yields CASSLGGHEAYEQYF.

This clonotype has at least ten counts. The chain is built from TRBV5-1 and TRBJ1-1; D is unclear. V shed 0 bases and J shed 0 bases, with 9 bases lying between them. The CDR3 runs 15 residues. Germline assignment: CDR1 SGHRS and CDR2 YFSETQ. The CDR3 nucleotides read TGCGCCAGCAGCTTGGGGTCAGCCATGAACACTGAAGCTTTCTTT. This codes for CASSLGSAMNTEAFF.

This clonotype was counted only a few times. This chain uses TRBV19 with TRBJ2-1; the D is unclear. Germline assignment: CDR1 LNHDA and CDR2 SQIVND (reference sequence). Trimming removed 7 bases from V and 2 bases from J, with 12 bases in between. CDR3 length: 14 residues. CDR3 sequence reads: CASTDLQPYNEQFF. As DNA, the CDR3 is TGTGCCAGTACAGACCTTCAGCCCTACAATGAGCAGTTCTTC.